Below are 2 T cell receptor beta chains sequenced from a single sample in a study of technical replicates of blood from a handful of donors. The table came from immunoSEQ multiplex PCR; TCRdb's copy has only in-frame clones and leaves some out. The sample shows about 90,000 clones, 85% to 95% of them seen only once. Sequenced input: T cells isolated from PBMCs. These receptors all stem from a human donor in good health.

CDR3 nucleotides: TGTGCCAGTAGTATACAGGAGAACACTGAAGCTTTCTTT. Its protein product is CASSIQENTEAFF. This chain connects TRBV19 to TRBJ1-1; D gene uncertain. Germline CDR1 LNHDA, CDR2 SQIVND (reference sequence). The V end was cut by 2 bases, the J end by 1 base, with 5 bases between. The CDR3 runs 13 residues.

The V gene is TRBV19, the J gene TRBJ2-1; 9 positions match TRBD2. Germline V lookup: CDR1 LNHDA, CDR2 SQIVND (reference sequence). J lost 10 bases, V lost 5 bases, and 6 bases had no gene match. The CDR3 contains 13 residues. For the CDR3, the DNA is TGTGCCAGTAGTCGAAATAGCGGGAGAGAGCAGTTCTTC. It is translated as CASSRNSGREQFF.